This TCR beta chain was sequenced in a study of cytomegalovirus exposure and HLA in healthy donors. Concerning this clone: Its cognate antigen is unknown.

The donors belonged to the roughly 120-subject validation cohort, separate from the roughly 600-subject first cohort. Whole-study findings and limits: Across donors, most TCRs were seen rarely, yet some public ones were widespread. It was about 180 TCR beta chains that were listed as cytomegalovirus-associated.

V shed 0 bases and J shed 7 bases, with 11 bases lying between them. The CDR3 sequence is 13 residues long. From germline, CDR1 is SGDLS and CDR2 YYNGEE. Profiling relied on immunoSEQ multiplex PCR, and the TCRdb table lists in-frame clones only, not all of them. The sample holds more than 200,000 clones, roughly 88% seen once. This TCR came from a woman in her 30s in good health and CMV-seronegative. The rearrangement uses TRBV9 and TRBJ2-7; the D gene could be TRBD1 or TRBD2 (6 bases each). The specimen sequenced was PBMCs. CDR3 coding DNA: TGTGCCAGCAGCGTAGGGAAAGGGGGGGAGCAGTACTTC. Protein product: CASSVGKGGEQYF.